Below are 30 T cell receptor beta chains sequenced from a single sample in a study of T cell changes during pregnancy in multiple sclerosis. Repertoires were generated with immunoSEQ multiplex PCR, while TCRdb's copy carries only in-frame clones and drops some. The sample has approximately 60,000 clones, around 93% seen once. Sequenced here: peripheral blood, sampled in the second trimester of pregnancy. Every receptor here comes from a female donor in good health, enrolled as a control in a pregnancy study.

The gene calls are TRBV2 and TRBJ1-5, with no clear D. This CDR3 has 12 residues. In germline, CDR1 is SNHLY, CDR2 FYNNEI. V lost 2 bases and J lost 4, with 3 bases in between. CDR3 protein: CASSEPNQPQHF. The CDR3 region has the DNA TGTGCCAGCAGTGAACCAAATCAGCCCCAGCATTTT.

V gene TRBV7-3 combines with J gene TRBJ2-3; D gene ambiguous. CDR1 is SGHTA and CDR2 is FQGTGA in the germline V gene. CDR3 size: 14 residues. V was trimmed by 2 bases and J by 2 bases, leaving 8 bases between them. The CDR3 DNA sequence: TGTGCCAGCAGCTTAGAGAGTATCACAGATACGCAGTATTTT. This translates into CASSLESITDTQYF.

This chain uses TRBV4-3 with TRBJ1-5, with D possibly TRBD1 on 5 matching bases. The CDR3 covers 14 residues. CDR1 LGHNA and CDR2 YSLEER come from the germline V gene. The V end lost 0 bases, the J end lost 7 bases, and 10 bases lay between the germline ends. Here the CDR3 reads CASSQDRGYQPQHF. The CDR3 bases are TGCGCCAGCAGCCAAGATAGGGGTTACCAGCCCCAGCATTTT.

The rearrangement links TRBV6-5 to TRBJ2-7; D is possibly TRBD2 (5 bases). Germline CDR1 and CDR2: MNHEY and SVGAGI. The V and J ends lost 2 bases and 2 bases respectively, with 16 bases between them. The CDR3 extends over 16 amino acids. CDR3 sequence: CASSYSSAGLTYEQYF. The CDR3 DNA follows: TGTGCCAGCAGTTACAGTTCCGCGGGTCTAACCTACGAGCAGTACTTC.

The chain carries TRBV27 and TRBJ1-2; D might be TRBD1 (5 bases). CDR3 length: 14 residues. CDR1 and CDR2 from the germline V gene are MNHEY and SMNVEV (reference sequence). The V end was cut by 5 bases, the J end by 8 bases, with 18 bases between. The CDR3 region has the DNA TGTGCCAGCAGTCCCCGGACACGCGCTGGGGGCTACACCTTC. Translated, it gives CASSPRTRAGGYTF.

The rearrangement uses TRBV28 and TRBJ1-5, with D unresolved. With 3 bases removed from V and 0 bases from J, the gap between germline ends came to 3 bases. Germline V lookup: CDR1 MDHEN, CDR2 SYDVKM. This CDR3 is 13 amino acids long. DNA of the CDR3: TGTGCCAGCAGTTTTAGTAGCAATCAGCCCCAGCATTTT. It translates to CASSFSSNQPQHF.

J is TRBJ2-1 and V is TRBV27; 7 nucleotides align to TRBD2. The CDR3 totals 14 residues. The germline CDR1 and CDR2 sequences are MNHEY and SMNVEV (reference sequence). V was clipped by 5 bases and J by 6 bases; unmatched bases: 7. The CDR3 loop is CASSHGLVPNEQFF. The CDR3 coding sequence is TGTGCCAGCAGTCACGGACTAGTCCCCAATGAGCAGTTCTTC.

A single count supports this clone. This chain uses TRBV19 with TRBJ2-5; the match to TRBD1 covers 11 bases. This CDR3 contains 12 residues. Germline-derived CDR1 and CDR2 are LNHDA and SQIVND (reference sequence). J gave up 7 bases and V 6 bases, and 1 base lay outside the gene matches. The CDR3 nucleotides are TGTGCCAGTAGGGGGACAGGGGGGACCCAGTACTTC. It yields the protein CASRGTGGTQYF.

The rearrangement joins TRBV19 to TRBJ2-6, with no clear D. Per germline, CDR1 LNHDA and CDR2 SQIVND (reference sequence). V was trimmed by 3 bases and J by 0 bases, leaving 12 bases between them. CDR3 length: 17 amino acids. This CDR3 is CASSMLLSSSGANVLTF. CDR3 coding DNA: TGTGCCAGTAGTATGCTACTATCCAGCTCTGGGGCCAACGTCCTGACTTTC. Drawing the rest from reference TRBV19 and TRBJ2-6, the complete variable domain is DGGITQSPKYLFRKEGQNVTLSCEQNLNHDAMYWYRQDPGQGLRLIYYSQIVNDFQKGDIAEGYSVSREKKESFPLTVTSAQKNPTAFYLCASSMLLSSSGANVLTFGAGSRLTVL.

This rearrangement joins TRBV10-1 to TRBJ2-1, with 8 positions matching TRBD1. In germline, CDR1 is WNHNN, CDR2 SYGVQD (reference sequence). The CDR3 has 13 residues. Trimming cost V 8 bases and J 5 bases; bases outside gene matches: 5. The CDR3 DNA is TGCGCCAGCTCGGGACAGGCGAACAATGAGCAGTTCTTC. Translating it yields CASSGQANNEQFF.

The chain employs TRBV5-4 and TRBJ1-2; TRBD1 matches at 9 bases. The J segment lost 7 bases and the V segment lost 4 bases, leaving 14 bases of the junction unmatched. The CDR3 runs 16 residues. In germline, CDR1 is SGHNT, CDR2 YYREEE (reference sequence). This chain's CDR3 is CASSRQKDRGGGGYTF. The CDR3 DNA follows: TGTGCCAGCAGCCGACAAAAGGACAGGGGTGGCGGTGGCTACACCTTC.

In its sample, this clone ranks as medium-sized (0.01 to 0.1%). The chain employs TRBV19 and TRBJ1-6; unclear D gene. V gave up 9 bases and J gave up 9 bases, with 15 bases separating them. Looked up from germline, CDR1 is LNHDA and CDR2 is SQIVND (reference sequence). The CDR3 length is 13 residues. Written as DNA, the CDR3 is TGTGCCAGCCGGGAGAATCCGCTTTCACCCCTCCACTTT. Amino acid sequence: CASRENPLSPLHF.

The J gene is TRBJ2-3, the V gene TRBV10-3; the match to TRBD2 covers 9 bases. Germline CDR1 reads ENHRY; CDR2 reads SYGVKD. J gave up 4 bases and V 0 bases, and 8 bases lay outside the gene matches. This CDR3 comprises 17 residues. In DNA form, the CDR3 reads TGTGCCATCAGTGAGTCTTGGGGACTAGCTACCGCAGATACGCAGTATTTT. This translates into CAISESWGLATADTQYF.

The chain has TRBV4-2 and TRBJ2-5; TRBD2 is a possible D gene (5 bases). Germline V gene data show CDR1 as LGHNA and CDR2 as YNFKEQ. The CDR3 has 14 residues. Trimming pared 2 bases from V and 2 bases from J, leaving 9 bases between. The CDR3 reads CASSQNRLQETQYF. CDR3 DNA: TGTGCCAGCAGCCAAAACCGACTACAAGAGACCCAGTACTTC.

The CDR3 DNA reads as TGTGCAAGTCGCCCCACTCCCAAGAACTATGGCTACACCTTC. Encoded protein: CASRPTPKNYGYTF. The V call is TRBV12-2, the J call TRBJ1-2. TRBV12-2 is recorded as a pseudogene. The CDR3 is 14 amino acids.

Only one count was recorded for this clone. V and J are TRBV2 and TRBJ2-5; 9 bases align to TRBD2. Trimming removed 6 bases from V and 7 bases from J; junction bases left unmatched: 12. Germline CDR1 is SNHLY and CDR2 is FYNNEI. The CDR3 length is 15 residues. CDR3 in DNA: TGTGCCAGCAGAGTGACTAGCGGCTTATACGGGACCCAGTACTTC. Its translation: CASRVTSGLYGTQYF.

V and J are TRBV7-8 and TRBJ2-3; D may be TRBD1 (6 bases). The germline V and J ends were trimmed by 5 bases and 4 bases, with 13 bases remaining between them. The CDR3 sequence is 14 residues long. Germline assignment: CDR1 SGHVS and CDR2 FQNEAQ. The CDR3 reads CASSPGTLADTQYF. CDR3 sequence (DNA): TGTGCCAGCAGCCCTGGGACACTGGCAGATACGCAGTATTTT. The full variable domain, its missing parts supplied by reference TRBV7-8 and TRBJ2-3, is GAGVSQSPRYKVAKRGQDVALRCDPISGHVSLFWYQQALGQGPEFLTYFQNEAQLDKSGLPSDRFFAERPEGSVSTLKIQRTQQEDSAVYLCASSPGTLADTQYFGPGTRLTVL.

V usage is TRBV30 and J usage is TRBJ2-3, with D uncertain. Between the trimmed V and J ends, which lost 2 bases and 4 bases, there was a span of 10 bases. Germline CDR1 and CDR2: GTSNPN and SVGIG (reference sequence). This CDR3 has 13 amino acids. This chain's CDR3 is CAWSSNQADTQYF. The CDR3, as DNA: TGTGCCTGGAGTTCAAACCAGGCAGATACGCAGTATTTT.

The chain couples TRBV7-2 to TRBJ1-1; no firm D call. V dropped 2 bases and J dropped 3 bases, with 10 bases sitting between them. In germline, CDR1 is SGHTA, CDR2 FQGNSA. CDR3 size: 14 residues. The CDR3 nucleotides are TGTGCCAGCAGCTTACATCCAGACTACACTGAAGCTTTCTTT. This sequence encodes CASSLHPDYTEAFF.

A few counts support this clone. The V call is TRBV27, the J call TRBJ2-7; D gene unclear. The CDR3 contains 14 residues. CDR1 MNHEY and CDR2 SMNVEV come from the germline V gene (reference sequence). Trimming shortened V by 6 bases and J by 4 bases, and 16 bases separated the two germline ends. CDR3 in DNA: TGTGCCAGCAGCCTCACGAAGAGGTCGTACGAGCAGTACTTC. The encoded protein is CASSLTKRSYEQYF.

The V call is TRBV28, the J call TRBJ2-2; tentatively, D is TRBD2 (5 bases). This CDR3 region has 15 residues. V lost 3 bases to trimming and J lost 4 bases, with 12 bases between them. CDR1 and CDR2 from the germline V gene are MDHEN and SYDVKM. The CDR3 nucleotides are TGTGCCAGCAGTTTGGCTAGCCTCGTCACCGGGGAGCTGTTTTTT. Translation gives CASSLASLVTGELFF.

The V call is TRBV2, the J call TRBJ2-3, with D unresolved. The germline gives CDR1 SNHLY, CDR2 FYNNEI. V shed 6 bases and J shed 6 bases, with 10 bases lying between them. The CDR3 spans 12 residues. In nucleotides, the CDR3 is TGTGCCAGCAGCGGAGATTCGGATACGCAGTATTTT. It encodes CASSGDSDTQYF.

The chain carries TRBV27 and TRBJ1-5; D ambiguous. Germline CDR1 MNHEY, CDR2 SMNVEV (reference sequence). V shed 3 bases and J shed 2 bases, with 2 bases lying between them. This CDR3 has 12 amino acids. CDR3 coding DNA: TGTGCCAGCAGTTTCGGCAATCAGCCCCAGCATTTT. Residues: CASSFGNQPQHF.

The chain combines TRBV7-9 with TRBJ2-3; D not certain. V lost 1 base and J 2 bases, leaving 10 bases between the germline ends. The germline V gene encodes CDR1 SEHNR and CDR2 FQNEAQ (reference sequence). CDR3 size: 15 residues. The CDR3 DNA is TGTGCCAGCAGCTTAGTTGTTCTCGTCACAGATACGCAGTATTTT. Translated: CASSLVVLVTDTQYF.

The chain is built from TRBV27 and TRBJ2-5, with 7 nucleotides matching TRBD2. Trimming took 3 bases from V and 5 from J; bases not matched to a gene: 12. The CDR3 contains 16 residues. The germline CDR1 and CDR2 sequences are MNHEY and SMNVEV (reference sequence). For the CDR3, the DNA is TGTGCCAGCAGTTTGAGAAGCGGCGACGGGGGGGAGACCCAGTACTTC. It encodes CASSLRSGDGGETQYF.

The J gene is TRBJ2-5, the V gene TRBV6-6, with D possibly being TRBD1 (6 bases). This CDR3 has 13 amino acids. Germline-derived CDR1 and CDR2 are MNHNY and SVGAGI (reference sequence). Trimming took off 6 bases at V and 7 bases at J, with 15 bases between the two ends. CDR3 DNA sequence: TGTGCCAGCAGCCCCCAGGGGCCCGCGACCCAGTACTTC. This gives the protein CASSPQGPATQYF.

The rearrangement uses TRBV27 and TRBJ2-7, with 9 bases aligning to TRBD2. Germline V lookup: CDR1 MNHEY, CDR2 SMNVEV (reference sequence). The CDR3 totals 13 residues. Germline trimming cut 5 bases from V and 5 bases from J; bases unmatched to any gene: 4. DNA of the CDR3: TGTGCCAGCAGTAGCGGGGGGTTAGACGAGCAGTACTTC. Protein sequence: CASSSGGLDEQYF.

This clone was seen a single time. V and J are TRBV7-9 and TRBJ2-2; 7 bases line up with TRBD1. Germline V gene data show CDR1 as SEHNR and CDR2 as FQNEAQ (reference sequence). The CDR3 runs to 13 residues. The V segment lost 9 bases and the J segment 3 bases; nucleotides outside the gene matches: 4. CDR3 sequence reads: CASRGQYTGELFF. DNA of the CDR3: TGTGCCAGTCGGGGACAGTACACCGGGGAGCTGTTTTTT. The entire variable domain, with the rest obtained from reference TRBV7-9 and TRBJ2-2, is as follows: DTGVSQNPRHKITKRGQNVTFRCDPISEHNRLYWYRQTLGQGPEFLTYFQNEAQLEKSRLLSDRFSAERPKGSFSTLEIQRTEQGDSAMYLCASRGQYTGELFFGEGSRLTVL.

The chain recombines TRBV4-3 with TRBJ2-5, with 11 bases lining up with TRBD1. The CDR3 spans 18 residues. The V gene's germline CDR1 is LGHNA and CDR2 YSLEER. J was trimmed by 5 bases and V by 0 bases; bases with no gene match: 11. CDR3 bases: TGCGCCAGCAGCCAAGATAGAGTGGGGACAGGGGGTCTGGAGACCCAGTACTTC. Protein product: CASSQDRVGTGGLETQYF.

J is TRBJ1-5 and V is TRBV10-3; 11 nucleotides line up with TRBD1. V lost 0 bases, J lost 4 bases, and 2 bases stayed unmatched. The CDR3 consists of 16 residues. Germline CDR1 and CDR2: ENHRY and SYGVKD. CDR3 coding DNA: TGTGCCATCAGTGAGTCAGGACAGGGGGCTAATCAGCCCCAGCATTTT. Translation: CAISESGQGANQPQHF.